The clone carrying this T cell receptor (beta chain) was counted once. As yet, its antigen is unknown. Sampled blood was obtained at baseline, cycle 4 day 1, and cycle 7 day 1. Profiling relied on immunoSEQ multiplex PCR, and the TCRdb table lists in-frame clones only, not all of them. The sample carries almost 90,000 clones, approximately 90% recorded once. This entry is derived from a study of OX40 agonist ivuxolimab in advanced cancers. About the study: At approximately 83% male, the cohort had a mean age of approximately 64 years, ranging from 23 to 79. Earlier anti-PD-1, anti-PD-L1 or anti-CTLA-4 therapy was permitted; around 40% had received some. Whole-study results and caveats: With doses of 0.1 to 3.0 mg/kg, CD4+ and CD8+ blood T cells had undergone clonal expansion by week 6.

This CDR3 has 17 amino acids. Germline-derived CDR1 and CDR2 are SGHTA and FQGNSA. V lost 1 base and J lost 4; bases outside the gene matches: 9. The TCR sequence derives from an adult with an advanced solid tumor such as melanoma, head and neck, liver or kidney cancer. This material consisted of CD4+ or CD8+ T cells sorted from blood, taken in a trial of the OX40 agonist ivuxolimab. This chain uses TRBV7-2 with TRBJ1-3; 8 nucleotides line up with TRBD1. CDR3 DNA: TGTGCCAGCAGCTTAGAGGCCGGACAGGGTCGAGGAAACACCATATATTTT. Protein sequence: CASSLEAGQGRGNTIYF.